The T cell receptor (beta chain) under discussion was sequenced for a study of Ad26.COV2.S vaccination and SARS-CoV-2 variants. For the study at large: The trial was COV1001 and the donor's arm was Ad26.COV2.S. Study-level results: Reportedly, spike-specific CD8+ and CD4+ T cell responses achieved substantial breadth once vaccination had taken place. Comparability of non-spike TCR breadth was observed across vaccine and placebo recipients.

To note about this clone: What it binds is unknown.

The treatment denotes: some 19 received Ad26.COV2.S at low or high dose, single or two shots; about 5 received placebo; per-sample allocation not given. Each sample was drawn 63 days after the first injection (of vaccine or placebo). The method was immunoSEQ multiplex PCR; TCRdb's version includes in-frame clones alone and lacks a portion of them. The sample records approximately 250,000 clones, roughly nine tenths being singletons. The CDR3 totals 12 residues. Germline V gene data show CDR1 as MRHNA and CDR2 as SNTAGT. Trimming removed 2 bases at V and 5 bases at J, with 4 bases between. The sequences come from peripheral blood, collected in a trial of Ad26.COV2.S vaccine versus placebo. The rearrangement uses TRBV6-4 and TRBJ2-1; D remains unclear. The TCR originated in a person aged 18-65 years who received the Ad26.COV2.S COVID-19 vaccine or a placebo. This chain's CDR3 is CASSDGHNEQFF. CDR3 bases: TGTGCCAGCAGTGACGGCCACAATGAGCAGTTCTTC.